These 27 T cell receptor beta chains were all obtained from the same sample, sequenced in a study of Ad26.COV2.S vaccination and SARS-CoV-2 variants. Noted treatment: around 19 received Ad26.COV2.S at low or high dose, single or two shots; roughly 5 received placebo; per-sample allocation not given. The samples date from day 63 after the first vaccine or placebo injection. Repertoires were generated with immunoSEQ multiplex PCR, while TCRdb's copy carries only in-frame clones and drops some. Among about 680,000 clones listed, more than 80% were seen once. The sequencing here drew on peripheral blood, taken in a trial of Ad26.COV2.S vaccine versus placebo. The receptor set was obtained from a person between 18 and 59 years old who received the Ad26.COV2.S COVID-19 vaccine or a placebo.

This chain links TRBV5-1 with TRBJ2-3; D possibly matches TRBD1 or TRBD2 (6 bases each). Trimming pared 4 bases from V and 0 bases from J, leaving 12 bases between. The germline gives CDR1 SGHRS, CDR2 YFSETQ. This CDR3 is 15 amino acids long. CDR3 residues: CASSGGGTSTDTQYF. CDR3 coding DNA: TGCGCCAGCAGCGGTGGGGGGACAAGCACAGATACGCAGTATTTT.

This clone has only one observation. V is TRBV6-5 and J is TRBJ2-2; TRBD2 agrees at 9 bases. V gave up 7 bases and J gave up 5 bases; unmatched junction bases: 8. This CDR3 contains 15 residues. Germline loops: CDR1 MNHEY, CDR2 SVGAGI. The CDR3 here is CASTLSGSGTGELFF. The CDR3 region has the DNA TGTGCCAGCACCCTTAGCGGGAGCGGAACCGGGGAGCTGTTTTTT.

Worth noting for this clone: This sample also contains other DNA sequences that code for the same CDR3. V and J are TRBV18 and TRBJ2-7; D not certain. The CDR3 has 13 amino acids. CDR1 is KGHSH, CDR2 LQKENI, per germline. V was trimmed by 3 bases and J by 2 bases, leaving 8 bases between them. The CDR3 region has the DNA TGTGCCAGCTCACCTCGAGGAGCCTACGAGCAGTACTTC. The encoded protein is CASSPRGAYEQYF.

V gene TRBV13 combines with J gene TRBJ1-1; TRBD1 might be the D (5 bases). This CDR3 is 12 amino acids long. CDR1 and CDR2 from the germline V gene are PRHDT and FYEKMQ (reference sequence). Deletions cut 5 bases from V and 10 bases from J, with 14 bases between. CDR3 nucleotide sequence: TGTGCCAGCAGCCCGAGGGGTGGGGTAGCTTTCTTT. It yields the protein CASSPRGGVAFF.

This clone was found once. V and J are TRBV10-3 and TRBJ2-7, with 8 bases lining up with TRBD1. Germline CDR1 reads ENHRY; CDR2 reads SYGVKD. The CDR3 contains 13 residues. V was clipped by 9 bases and J by 0 bases; unmatched bases: 4. In nucleotides, the CDR3 is TGTGCCATTAACAGGGGGAGCTCCTACGAGCAGTACTTC. Its translation: CAINRGSSYEQYF.

The CDR3 is CATSRDPGPGEKLFF. CDR3 bases: TGTGCCACCAGCAGAGATCCAGGGCCCGGGGAAAAACTGTTTTTT. The gene calls are TRBV15 and TRBJ1-4; the D gene is possibly TRBD1 (5 bases). V was pared by 0 bases and J by 8 bases, with 13 bases between. CDR1 is LNHNV, CDR2 YYDKDF, per germline (reference sequence). The CDR3 is 15 residues long. The full variable domain, completed using reference TRBV15 and TRBJ1-4, is DAMVIQNPRYQVTQFGKPVTLSCSQTLNHNVMYWYQQKSSQAPKLLFHYYDKDFNNEADTPDNFQSRRPNTSFCFLDIRSPGLGDTAMYLCATSRDPGPGEKLFFGSGTQLSVL.

CDR3 DNA sequence: TGTGCCAGCAGGACAGCTATAGAAGGAGGCTACACCTTC. Translating gives CASRTAIEGGYTF. The J gene is TRBJ1-2, the V gene TRBV11-1; D might be TRBD1 (5 bases). Germline CDR1 reads SGHAT; CDR2 reads FQDESV (reference sequence). Trimming removed 6 bases from V and 8 bases from J, with 16 bases in between. This CDR3 has 13 residues.

The chain is built from TRBV12-3 or TRBV12-4 and TRBJ1-2, with TRBD1 as a possible D gene (6 bases). CDR3 size: 11 residues. The V and J ends lost 11 bases and 4 bases respectively, with 11 bases between them. The CDR3 region has the DNA TGTGCCGCAGGGGATGCCTATGGCTACACCTTC. Amino acids: CAAGDAYGYTF.

The rearrangement uses TRBV24-1 and TRBJ2-6; D might be TRBD2 (6 bases). From germline, CDR1 is KGHDR and CDR2 SFDVKD. V was pared by 5 bases and J by 11 bases, with 15 bases between. This CDR3 is built from 14 residues. DNA for the CDR3: TGTGCCACCAGTGTCGGGCGGGGTCACGACGTCCTGACTTTC. This gives the protein CATSVGRGHDVLTF.

This chain links TRBV11-2 with TRBJ2-2; the D gene is possibly TRBD2 (6 bases). Germline-derived CDR1 and CDR2 are SGHAT and FQNNGV. Deletions cut 3 bases from V and 2 bases from J, with 13 bases between. CDR3 length equals 16 residues. Here the CDR3 DNA reads TGTGCCAGCAGCTTCCAATTAGCGGCAAACACCGGGGAGCTGTTTTTT. It yields the protein CASSFQLAANTGELFF.

This rearrangement joins TRBV12-3 or TRBV12-4 to TRBJ1-5; no definite D call. The CDR3 sequence is 13 residues long. V lost 2 bases, J lost 6 bases, and 8 bases lay in between. CDR3 loop: CASSLPLGQPQHF. The CDR3 nucleotides are TGTGCCAGCAGTTTACCGCTCGGTCAGCCCCAGCATTTT.

The CDR3 spells CATMGGAANTGELFF. The CDR3 DNA is TGTGCCACCATGGGGGGAGCCGCGAACACCGGGGAGCTGTTTTTT. This chain links TRBV18 with TRBJ2-2; D perhaps matches TRBD2 (6 bases). Trimming left V 10 bases short and J 0 bases short, with 15 bases between. Germline V gene lookup returns CDR1 KGHSH and CDR2 LQKENI. The CDR3 sequence is 15 residues long.

The rearrangement uses TRBV19 and TRBJ1-5, with D possibly TRBD1 on 6 matching bases. The CDR3 length is 17 residues. The germline V and J ends were trimmed by 5 bases and 1 base, with 18 bases remaining between them. CDR1 and CDR2 from the germline V gene are LNHDA and SQIVND (reference sequence). Here the CDR3 reads CASSPNGRGDSNQPQHF. CDR3 DNA: TGTGCCAGTAGTCCAAACGGGAGGGGGGACAGCAATCAGCCCCAGCATTTT.

The chain combines TRBV18 with TRBJ1-4; D uncertain. The CDR3 length is 14 residues. The germline CDR1 and CDR2 sequences are KGHSH and LQKENI. Trimming took off 3 bases at V and 4 bases at J, with 9 bases between the two ends. As DNA, the CDR3 is TGTGCCAGCTCACCCCGTGCCGATAATGAAAAACTGTTTTTT. Translating gives CASSPRADNEKLFF.

J is TRBJ1-4 and V is TRBV5-4; 8 bases are shared with TRBD1. Germline loops: CDR1 SGHNT, CDR2 YYREEE (reference sequence). The CDR3 has 14 residues. The junction had 3 bases not matched to a gene; V was cut back by 5 bases and J by 3 bases. CDR3 amino acids: CASSGTGSNEKLFF. The CDR3, as DNA: TGTGCCAGCAGTGGGACAGGTTCTAATGAAAAACTGTTTTTT.

CDR3 nucleotide sequence: TGTGCCAGTAGTATAGCCCTTCGGAAATCTAGCACAGATACGCAGTATTTT. This encodes CASSIALRKSSTDTQYF. The chain recombines TRBV19 with TRBJ2-3; D gene unclear. CDR3 length equals 17 residues. Trimming left V 1 base short and J 0 bases short, with 14 bases between. Germline V gene lookup returns CDR1 LNHDA and CDR2 SQIVND (reference sequence).

The CDR3, as DNA: TGTGCCAGCAGCCCGGCCGGTCAGAATACGCAGTATTTT. Translation gives CASSPAGQNTQYF. The chain carries TRBV14 and TRBJ2-3; D not certain. Trimming removed 4 bases at V and 7 bases at J, with 12 bases between. This CDR3 has 13 amino acids. Per the germline V gene, CDR1 is SGHDN and CDR2 is FVKESK.

The chain has TRBV6-5 and TRBJ1-1; tentative D call: TRBD1 (5 bases). The CDR3 runs to 14 residues. Trimming shortened V by 5 bases and J by 1 base, and 11 bases separated the two germline ends. In germline, CDR1 is MNHEY, CDR2 SVGAGI. The DNA for the CDR3 is TGTGCCAGCAGTCAACAGGTCACGAACACTGAAGCTTTCTTT. Translated, it gives CASSQQVTNTEAFF.

Here the CDR3 reads CASILQGHLSNQPQHF. CDR3 nucleotide sequence: TGTGCCAGTATTCTCCAGGGGCATCTCAGCAATCAGCCCCAGCATTTT. This chain uses TRBV19 with TRBJ1-5; TRBD1 might be the D (6 bases). V lost 7 bases and J 1 base, leaving 17 bases between the germline ends. Germline V gene data show CDR1 as LNHDA and CDR2 as SQIVND (reference sequence). CDR3 size: 16 residues.

The rearrangement uses TRBV6-2 or TRBV6-3 and TRBJ2-2; TRBD2 matches at 9 bases. The CDR3 consists of 17 residues. V lost 5 bases to trimming and J lost 2 bases; unmatched junction nucleotides: 9. CDR1 is MNHEY, CDR2 SVGEGT, per germline. This CDR3 reads CASSVPEAGGNTGELFF. The CDR3 nucleotides are TGTGCCAGCAGTGTCCCCGAAGCGGGGGGTAACACCGGGGAGCTGTTTTTT.

This chain uses TRBV29-1 with TRBJ2-1; D gene uncertain. CDR3 length: 12 amino acids. Between the trimmed V and J ends, which lost 6 bases and 6 bases, there was a span of 12 bases. Germline V CDR1 and CDR2: SQVTM, ANQGSEA. In DNA, the CDR3 is TGCAGCGTCCAAAGTTGGGGCAATGAGCAGTTCTTC. It yields the protein CSVQSWGNEQFF.

This clone was counted only a few times. The chain carries TRBV15 and TRBJ2-7; D perhaps matches TRBD2 (7 bases). V dropped 3 bases and J dropped 3 bases, with 9 bases sitting between them. The length of the CDR3 is 13 residues. Germline assignment: CDR1 LNHNV and CDR2 YYDKDF (reference sequence). CDR3 DNA sequence: TGTGCCACCAGCAGCGGGGGGCGCTACGAGCAGTACTTC. Encoded protein: CATSSGGRYEQYF.

The V call is TRBV11-3, the J call TRBJ2-1; 8 nucleotides align to TRBD2. Unmatched junction bases numbered 11, after V lost 5 bases and J lost 5 bases. CDR1 and CDR2 (germline): SGHNT, YENEEA. CDR3 length equals 16 residues. The chain's CDR3 is CASSLGGAGVDNEQFF. DNA for the CDR3: TGTGCCAGCAGCCTGGGGGGAGCGGGAGTGGACAATGAGCAGTTCTTC.

As regards this clone: Other DNA sequences in the sample encode the same CDR3. The genes are TRBV18 and TRBJ2-1; TRBD1 aligns across 8 bases. Germline CDR1 and CDR2: KGHSH and LQKENI. The ends lost 6 bases at V and 2 bases at J; junction bases unmatched: 3. The CDR3 is made up of 14 amino acids. The CDR3 protein is CASSPGQAYNEQFF. The DNA for the CDR3 is TGTGCCAGCTCCCCGGGACAGGCCTACAATGAGCAGTTCTTC.

This chain connects TRBV6-1 to TRBJ2-1; D ambiguous. Between the trimmed V and J ends, which lost 1 base and 4 bases, there was a span of 11 bases. Germline lookup yields CDR1 MNHNS and CDR2 SASEGT. The length of the CDR3 is 15 residues. CDR3 in DNA: TGTGCCAGCAGTGAAGGGGGATCTGGGTACAATGAGCAGTTCTTC. The encoded protein is CASSEGGSGYNEQFF.

J is TRBJ2-1 and V is TRBV10-3, with no clear D. This CDR3 contains 13 residues. Germline CDR1 is ENHRY and CDR2 is SYGVKD. V shed 3 bases and J shed 9 bases, with 12 bases lying between them. CDR3 protein: CAISDLFATEQFF. In nucleotides, the CDR3 is TGTGCCATCAGTGACCTGTTTGCGACTGAGCAGTTCTTC.

This CDR3 is CAWSVRPSYEQYF. CDR3 DNA: TGTGCCTGGAGTGTACGGCCTTCCTACGAGCAGTACTTC. This chain uses TRBV30 with TRBJ2-7; D is uncertain. Germline lookup yields CDR1 GTSNPN and CDR2 SVGIG (reference sequence). Between the trimmed V and J ends, which lost 0 bases and 1 base, there was a span of 7 bases. This CDR3 spans 13 amino acids.